Presented here are 4 T cell receptor beta chains from one specimen sequenced in a study of beta chain features in type 1 diabetes. Antigens of these TCRs are unknown. Expressed TCRB transcripts were sequenced because the isolated RNA had all been reverse transcribed beforehand. Assay used: immunoSEQ multiplex PCR; TCRdb lists only in-frame clones, some missing. The table has a few hundred thousand clones, around 25% seen once. Study-wide findings and caveats: TCRB CDR3s were moderately but significantly shorter in Type 1 diabetes patients in all four CD4+ subsets.

Material: naive CD4+ T cells from blood. These receptors were collected from a woman between 25 and 40 years old with type 1 diabetes.

This clone showed up just a few times. This chain uses TRBV30 with TRBJ1-4; D gene uncertain. The CDR3 is 16 amino acids. The V end lost 0 bases, the J end lost 0 bases, and 11 bases lay between the germline ends. CDR1 GTSNPN and CDR2 SVGIG come from the germline V gene (reference sequence). The CDR3, as DNA: TGTGCCTGGAGTGTCGCGTCGTCCCCAACTAATGAAAAACTGTTTTTT. Its translation: CAWSVASSPTNEKLFF.

The rearrangement links TRBV5-4 to TRBJ2-1, with D possibly matching TRBD2 (6 bases). Germline V CDR1 and CDR2: SGHNT, YYREEE (reference sequence). Deletions cut 4 bases from V and 8 bases from J, with 13 bases between. This CDR3 contains 13 residues. CDR3 residues: CASSPGLNDEQFF. CDR3 nucleotide sequence: TGTGCCAGCAGCCCGGGACTTAACGATGAGCAGTTCTTC. Based on the CDR3 plus reference TRBV5-4 and TRBJ2-1, the full variable domain is ETGVTQSPTHLIKTRGQQVTLRCSSQSGHNTVSWYQQALGQGPQFIFQYYREEENGRGNFPPRFSGLQFPNYSSELNVNALELDDSALYLCASSPGLNDEQFFGPGTRLTVL.

Only a few counts were recorded for this clone. The CDR3 here is CASTPGASYEQYF. CDR3 sequence (DNA): TGTGCCAGCACCCCAGGGGCTTCCTACGAGCAGTACTTC. The rearrangement uses TRBV6-5 and TRBJ2-7; weak D call: TRBD1 (6 bases). The length of the CDR3 is 13 residues. Germline V gene lookup returns CDR1 MNHEY and CDR2 SVGAGI. V was trimmed by 7 bases and J by 1 base, leaving 11 bases between them.

The V call is TRBV29-1, the J call TRBJ2-1; D perhaps matches TRBD1 (5 bases). CDR1 SQVTM and CDR2 ANQGSEA come from the germline V gene. The CDR3 extends over 13 amino acids. Trimming took 2 bases from V and 6 from J, leaving 11 bases between them. The DNA of the CDR3 is TGCAGCGTTGAACGCCAGGGATTCAATGAGCAGTTCTTC. It encodes CSVERQGFNEQFF.